Presented here are 16 T cell receptor beta chains from one specimen sequenced in a study of T cell repertoires in cytomegalovirus infection. TCRdb recomputed calls from the reads with MiXCR, one row per CDR3 protein. The sample gives hundreds of thousands of distinct CDR3 sequences, roughly 26% of which show up once; 8% is in the top ten. Material for sequencing was CD8+ T cells from PBMCs. Receptors originate from a human donor in good health (CMV status not recorded). Some clones in this sample may be carry-over from other donors' samples.

This clonotype was observed a few times. The V and J genes are TRBV12-3 or TRBV12-4 and TRBJ2-1, with D uncertain. This CDR3 is built from 14 residues. V shed 10 bases and J shed 0 bases, with 13 bases lying between them. CDR3 nucleotides: TGTGCCATCACCCTCTCGGGCTCCTACAATGAGCAGTTCTTC. Translation: CAITLSGSYNEQFF.

On this clonotype itself: One end of the junction fails to match germline, which may point to a read error. The chain joins TRBV19 to TRBJ2-1; 8 bases line up with TRBD2. From germline, CDR1 is LNHDA and CDR2 SQIVND (reference sequence). This CDR3 region has 15 residues. In DNA, the CDR3 is TGTGCCAGTAGTATGGGCGGGGGGCCCTACTATGAGCAGTTCTTC. Protein: CASSMGGGPYYEQFF.

This clonotype came up many times. The chain carries TRBV25-1 and TRBJ2-2; D is unresolved. The CDR3 has 15 residues. The V gene's germline CDR1 is MGHDK and CDR2 SYGVNS. The V and J ends lost 3 bases and 1 base respectively, with 9 bases between them. CDR3 protein: CASSDRRKNTGELFF. CDR3 DNA: TGTGCCAGCAGTGACCGTCGGAAGAACACCGGGGAGCTGTTTTTT.

As to this clonotype: A junction boundary mismatches the germline segment, possibly from a read error. J is TRBJ2-3 and V is TRBV20-1; 9 bases map to TRBD1. Germline V gene lookup returns CDR1 DFQATT and CDR2 SNEGSKA (reference sequence). The CDR3 is 17 amino acids. In nucleotides, the CDR3 is TGCAGTGCTAGCCGGGACAGGGTAGAATCGAGCAGAGATACGCAGTATTTT. Amino acid sequence: CSASRDRVESSRDTQYF.

This clonotype was recorded at least ten times. The rearrangement links TRBV7-2 to TRBJ2-7; 10 nucleotides align to TRBD1. This CDR3 has 14 residues. V lost 3 bases and J lost 6; bases outside the gene matches: 5. The germline CDR1 and CDR2 sequences are SGHTA and FQGNSA. The CDR3 region is CASSFSTGGAEQYF. CDR3 bases: TGTGCCAGCAGCTTTTCGACAGGGGGCGCCGAGCAGTACTTC. Full variable domain (missing parts from reference TRBV7-2 and TRBJ2-7): GAGVSQSPSNKVTEKGKDVELRCDPISGHTALYWYRQSLGQGLEFLIYFQGNSAPDKSGLPSDRFSAERTGGSVSTLTIQRTQQEDSAVYLCASSFSTGGAEQYFGPGTRLTVT.

In this sample, this clonotype turned up a few times. The chain uses TRBV2 and TRBJ2-1, with 9 bases that match TRBD2. Germline V gives CDR1 SNHLY, CDR2 FYNNEI. After removal of 5 bases from V and 8 bases from J, the junction contained 25 bases not matched to a gene. The CDR3 is 20 amino acids. CDR3: CASSYTSLAGGPDEWYEQFF. Here the CDR3 DNA reads TGTGCCAGCAGTTATACTAGCTTGGCGGGGGGGCCCGACGAGTGGTATGAGCAGTTCTTC.

There are many counts of this clonotype. The rearrangement uses TRBV6-5 and TRBJ1-2; D possibly corresponds to TRBD1 (5 bases). Germline CDR1 is MNHEY and CDR2 is SVGAGI. CDR3 length equals 15 residues. V was pared by 0 bases and J by 2 bases, with 10 bases between. The CDR3 loop reads CASSYSDTLNYGYTF. The CDR3 nucleotides read TGTGCCAGCAGTTACTCGGACACATTGAACTATGGCTACACCTTC.

The chain couples TRBV6-2 or TRBV6-3 to TRBJ2-1; D is uncertain. Germline-derived CDR1 and CDR2 are MNHEY and SVGEGT. Trimming left V 4 bases short and J 4 bases short, with 11 bases between. The CDR3 is 14 residues long. The CDR3 loop is CASSWADAYNEQFF. DNA of the CDR3: TGTGCCAGCAGTTGGGCGGACGCTTACAATGAGCAGTTCTTC.

This clonotype was found many times. V usage is TRBV7-6 and J usage is TRBJ2-1, with 7 nucleotides matching TRBD1. V lost 2 bases and J lost 3; bases outside the gene matches: 10. Germline V gives CDR1 SGHVS, CDR2 FNYEAQ. This CDR3 spans 17 amino acids. DNA for the CDR3: TGTGCCAGCAGCTTACTGGATGAGGGGGCGGGCTACAATGAGCAGTTCTTC. It codes for CASSLLDEGAGYNEQFF.

This clonotype was recorded many times. The chain joins TRBV7-8 to TRBJ2-1; unclear D gene. This CDR3 contains 13 residues. The germline V gene has CDR1 SGHVS and CDR2 FQNEAQ. V was cut by 7 bases and J by 6 bases, with 13 bases left in between. The CDR3 DNA is TGTGCCAGCACCCAGCTAGTACGCAATGAGCAGTTCTTC. This sequence encodes CASTQLVRNEQFF.

This clonotype was found a few times. This sequence joins TRBV20-1 and TRBJ1-1; D remains ambiguous. CDR3 length: 17 amino acids. Trimming pared 5 bases from V and 1 base from J, leaving 23 bases between. The germline V gene has CDR1 DFQATT and CDR2 SNEGSKA (reference sequence). The CDR3 region is CSAPPRYFTASNTEAFF. Here the CDR3 DNA reads TGCAGTGCTCCTCCTAGATACTTCACAGCGTCGAACACTGAAGCTTTCTTT.

This clonotype was counted a few times. This chain uses TRBV19 with TRBJ1-1; 8 positions match TRBD1. This CDR3 region has 17 residues. Trimming took 1 base from V and 1 from J; bases not matched to a gene: 8. From germline, CDR1 is LNHDA and CDR2 SQIVND (reference sequence). CDR3 DNA sequence: TGTGCCAGTAGTATAGTCCCCCTCGGACAGGGGAACACTGAAGCTTTCTTT. Translation gives CASSIVPLGQGNTEAFF.

The gene calls are TRBV20-1 and TRBJ2-6; no firm D call. This CDR3 has 14 residues. V lost 5 bases and J 0 bases, leaving 8 bases between the germline ends. The germline V gene has CDR1 DFQATT and CDR2 SNEGSKA (reference sequence). The CDR3, as DNA: TGCAGTGCTCCTGGGATCTCTGGGGCCAACGTCCTGACTTTC. This codes for CSAPGISGANVLTF.

This chain joins TRBV11-1 and TRBJ2-5; D is uncertain. Germline lookup yields CDR1 SGHAT and CDR2 FQDESV (reference sequence). V lost 5 bases and J lost 0, with 10 bases in between. There are 14 residues in the CDR3. As DNA, the CDR3 is TGTGCCAGCAGCCCAGAGAAGTACCAAGAGACCCAGTACTTC. This codes for CASSPEKYQETQYF.

This clonotype turned up a few times. J is TRBJ2-1 and V is TRBV7-9; 10 bases agree with TRBD1. V lost 3 bases and J lost 4; bases outside the gene matches: 3. The CDR3 extends over 15 amino acids. Germline V gene sequence: CDR1 SEHNR, CDR2 FQNEAQ (reference sequence). The CDR3 DNA sequence: TGTGCCAGCAGCTTCGGACAGGGGGAGTACAATGAGCAGTTCTTC. Protein sequence: CASSFGQGEYNEQFF.

The chain combines TRBV20-1 with TRBJ2-1; 15 bases agree with TRBD2. CDR3 length equals 17 residues. Per germline, CDR1 DFQATT and CDR2 SNEGSKA (reference sequence). The V and J ends lost 0 bases and 8 bases, in that order; junction bases with no gene match: 8. CDR3 bases: TGCAGTGCTAGAGACCCTGGACTAGCGGGGGGGGGGCATGAGCAGTTCTTC. It specifies CSARDPGLAGGGHEQFF.